Presented here are 14 T cell receptor beta chains from one specimen sequenced in a study of blood T cell repertoires in COVID-19 (dated by TCRdb to the early 2020s). Library prep was done by the immunoSEQ multiplex PCR assay. The source is immuneACCESS, and TCRdb retained only in-frame sequences with V and J called. Part of the clones is not carried over; for the studies checked, unresolved V genes explain less than half of this, and the remainder is unexplained. This sample comprises fewer than 400,000 clones, around nine tenths of them detected only once. 10% of the sample is held by the ten biggest clonotypes. Specimen: PBMCs or T cells enriched from blood (not recorded which). The receptors here all came from a woman aged 50 to 65 who had recovered from COVID-19.

The rearrangement joins TRBV19 to TRBJ1-1; D gene ambiguous. In germline, CDR1 is LNHDA, CDR2 SQIVND (reference sequence). The CDR3 has 15 amino acids. V shed 1 base and J shed 0 bases, with 9 bases lying between them. The chain's CDR3 is CASSIAPGMNTEAFF. The CDR3 DNA reads TGTGCCAGTAGTATAGCTCCGGGAATGAACACTGAAGCTTTCTTT.

V is TRBV2 and J is TRBJ1-5, with TRBD1 as a possible D gene (5 bases). Germline V gene sequence: CDR1 SNHLY, CDR2 FYNNEI. The V and J ends lost 3 bases and 7 bases respectively, with 16 bases between them. The CDR3 has 15 residues. DNA for the CDR3: TGTGCCAGCAGTGATTATGAAGGGGTTCGGCAGCCCCAGCATTTT. Amino acids: CASSDYEGVRQPQHF.

V is TRBV6-5 and J is TRBJ2-5; TRBD2 is a possible D gene (6 bases). Per germline, CDR1 MNHEY and CDR2 SVGAGI. Trimming shortened V by 7 bases and J by 1 base, and 7 bases separated the two germline ends. The CDR3 runs 12 residues. The CDR3 spells CASIGSQETQYF. The CDR3 region has the DNA TGTGCCAGCATCGGGAGCCAAGAGACCCAGTACTTC.

The rearrangement uses TRBV5-1 and TRBJ2-1; the D gene is possibly TRBD1 (5 bases). This CDR3 has 14 amino acids. Germline CDR1 and CDR2: SGHRS and YFSETQ. V dropped 0 bases and J dropped 5 bases, with 9 bases sitting between them. CDR3 sequence (DNA): TGCGCCAGCAGCTTGGAATCAGGGAACAATGAGCAGTTCTTC. Its protein is CASSLESGNNEQFF. Full variable domain (remainder filled in from reference TRBV5-1 and TRBJ2-1): KAGVTQTPRYLIKTRGQQVTLSCSPISGHRSVSWYQQTPGQGLQFLFEYFSETQRNKGNFPGRFSGRQFSNSRSEMNVSTLELGDSALYLCASSLESGNNEQFFGPGTRLTVL.

This clone was found a few times. This chain links TRBV18 with TRBJ1-5, with 7 bases that match TRBD1. From germline, CDR1 is KGHSH and CDR2 LQKENI. This CDR3 comprises 14 residues. The trim removed 5 bases at V and 5 bases at J, leaving 6 bases unmatched. The CDR3 here is CASSGQAGDQPQHF. The CDR3 region has the DNA TGTGCCAGCTCAGGACAGGCCGGAGATCAGCCCCAGCATTTT.

This clone has just one count. The rearrangement joins TRBV7-3 to TRBJ1-2, with TRBD1 identical over 9 bases. Trimming took 5 bases from V and 3 from J; bases not matched to a gene: 7. This CDR3 contains 15 residues. The germline CDR1 and CDR2 sequences are SGHTA and FQGTGA. The CDR3 sequence: CASSMTGGNDYGYTF. In DNA, the CDR3 is TGTGCCAGCAGCATGACAGGGGGTAACGACTATGGCTACACCTTC. The whole variable domain, filled in from reference TRBV7-3 and TRBJ1-2, reads GAGVSQTPSNKVTEKGKYVELRCDPISGHTALYWYRQSLGQGPEFLIYFQGTGAADDSGLPNDRFFAVRPEGSVSTLKIQRTERGDSAVYLCASSMTGGNDYGYTFGSGTRLTVV.

This clone was seen once. This may come from a read error, since a much larger clone is one base off. The same CDR3 can be traced to other DNA sequences in this sample. The chain links TRBV3-1 (or the pseudogene TRBV3-2) to TRBJ2-1; 8 nucleotides align to TRBD2. V dropped 1 base and J dropped 2; count of bases not matched to a gene: 1. Germline V gene data show CDR1 as LGHDT and CDR2 as YNNKEL (reference sequence). The CDR3 has 15 residues. The CDR3 is CASSQAGGPYNEQFF. The CDR3 region has the DNA TGTGCCAGCAGCCAAGCGGGGGGGCCCTACAATGAGCAGTTCTTC.

This chain links TRBV6-6 with TRBJ1-2, with D perhaps matching TRBD1 (6 bases). There are 14 residues in the CDR3. Germline CDR1 reads MNHNY; CDR2 reads SVGAGI (reference sequence). V shed 2 bases and J shed 3 bases, with 10 bases lying between them. CDR3 bases: TGTGCCAGCAGTTACATTGGACAGTACTATGGCTACACCTTC. Translated: CASSYIGQYYGYTF.

This clone appeared a single time. The V and J genes are TRBV25-1 and TRBJ1-1; TRBD1 might be the D (5 bases). V was clipped by 3 bases and J by 7 bases, with 15 bases between them. Germline-derived CDR1 and CDR2 are MGHDK and SYGVNS. This CDR3 has 14 amino acids. Here the CDR3 DNA reads TGTGCCAGCAGTGACACAACAGGAACTAATGAAGCTTTCTTT. Protein: CASSDTTGTNEAFF.

The V and J genes are TRBV5-1 and TRBJ1-6; D may be TRBD1 (5 bases). The germline CDR1 and CDR2 sequences are SGHRS and YFSETQ. Trimming shortened V by 4 bases and J by 13 bases, and 12 bases separated the two germline ends. The CDR3 length is 12 residues. Written as DNA, the CDR3 is TGCGCCAGCAGCCCGGGGGGGTCCCCCCTCCACTTT. Translated: CASSPGGSPLHF.

V and J are TRBV3-1 (or the pseudogene TRBV3-2) and TRBJ1-1, with a possible D match to TRBD1 (6 bases). The CDR3 extends over 14 amino acids. Germline CDR1 LGHDT, CDR2 YNNKEL (reference sequence). V lost 1 base to trimming and J lost 10 bases, with 16 bases between them. In nucleotides, the CDR3 is TGTGCCAGCAGCCAAGCAGCAAAGGGCAGGGGAGCTTTCTTT. Translating it yields CASSQAAKGRGAFF.

CDR3 sequence reads: CASSDRGPGDTQYF. CDR3 DNA sequence: TGTGCCTCCTCAGACAGGGGGCCTGGGGATACGCAGTATTTT. The chain links TRBV2 to TRBJ2-3, with TRBD1 matching 10 bases. Germline trimming cut 11 bases from V and 6 bases from J; bases unmatched to any gene: 11. CDR3 length: 14 residues. Germline V gene sequence: CDR1 SNHLY, CDR2 FYNNEI.

The chain joins TRBV5-1 to TRBJ1-6, with 7 bases lining up with TRBD1. There are 14 residues in the CDR3. The germline V gene has CDR1 SGHRS and CDR2 YFSETQ. Trimming took 0 bases from V and 9 from J; bases not matched to a gene: 3. The DNA for the CDR3 is TGCGCCAGCAGCTTGGCAGGGGGGTTTTCACCCCTCCACTTT. It yields the protein CASSLAGGFSPLHF.

This rearrangement joins TRBV6-2 or TRBV6-3 to TRBJ2-7; no clear D. Germline CDR1 and CDR2: MNHEY and SVGEGT. Trimming removed 5 bases from V and 6 bases from J, with 11 bases in between. CDR3 size: 12 residues. The DNA of the CDR3 is TGTGCCAGCAGTCCGCCGAGAGGCGAGCAGTACTTC. Translated, it gives CASSPPRGEQYF.